These 7 T cell receptor beta chains share one sample of origin, sequenced in a study of cytomegalovirus exposure and HLA in healthy donors. In the PCR, 60 Vbeta and 13 Jbeta primers were used. Data came from immunoSEQ multiplex PCR; TCRdb stores just in-frame clones and leaves some out. The sample holds about 59,000 clones, about four fifths seen once. Sample: PBMCs. Receptors originate from a young man in good health and CMV-seropositive.

The sample holds a few counts of this clone. The rearrangement links TRBV27 to TRBJ2-3; tentative D call: TRBD1 (6 bases). Trimming removed 7 bases at V and 5 bases at J, with 16 bases between. CDR1 MNHEY and CDR2 SMNVEV come from the germline V gene (reference sequence). CDR3 size: 14 residues. CDR3 amino acids: CASTPVGAGDTQYF. CDR3 sequence (DNA): TGTGCCAGCACCCCCGTGGGGGCGGGAGATACGCAGTATTTT.

The rearrangement links TRBV9 to TRBJ2-1; TRBD1 is a possible D gene (5 bases). Germline values: CDR1 SGDLS, CDR2 YYNGEE. The CDR3 loop spans 17 amino acids. Trimming took 3 bases from V and 0 from J, leaving 16 bases between them. The CDR3 is CASSGSIRDSSYNEQFF. As DNA, the CDR3 is TGTGCCAGCAGCGGGTCTATAAGAGACAGCTCCTACAATGAGCAGTTCTTC.

This clone appeared a single time. J is TRBJ1-3 and V is TRBV4-3; D is unclear. The ends were cut back, 0 bases at V and 2 bases at J, with 5 bases in the middle. The CDR3 contains 14 residues. CDR1 and CDR2 (germline): LGHNA, YSLEER. This CDR3 is CASSQEAAGNTIYF. The CDR3 bases are TGCGCCAGCAGCCAAGAGGCCGCTGGAAACACCATATATTTT.

The rearrangement joins TRBV6-5 to TRBJ2-5; a weak D match, TRBD2 (5 bases). V lost 8 bases and J 11 bases, leaving 21 bases between the germline ends. The length of the CDR3 is 13 residues. The germline V gene has CDR1 MNHEY and CDR2 SVGAGI. DNA for the CDR3: TGTGCCAGCCGGGGTCAGGTGGGGAACGGGCAGTACTTC. Protein: CASRGQVGNGQYF.

The V gene is TRBV19, the J gene TRBJ2-1; TRBD1 is a possible D gene (6 bases). V was cut by 6 bases and J by 5 bases, with 11 bases left in between. Germline V gene sequence: CDR1 LNHDA, CDR2 SQIVND (reference sequence). This CDR3 comprises 13 residues. CDR3 loop: CASSRRGNNEQFF. The CDR3 region has the DNA TGTGCCAGTAGCCGCAGGGGTAACAATGAGCAGTTCTTC.

This chain joins TRBV18 and TRBJ2-3, with D possibly TRBD1 on 6 matching bases. This CDR3 is 15 amino acids long. CDR1 and CDR2 from the germline V gene are KGHSH and LQKENI. V shed 3 bases and J shed 7 bases, with 17 bases lying between them. CDR3 in amino acids: CASSPPPVTGHTQYF. DNA for the CDR3: TGTGCCAGCTCACCCCCTCCGGTGACAGGCCATACGCAGTATTTT.

The rearrangement links TRBV7-2 to TRBJ1-6; 9 bases line up with TRBD1. There are 17 residues in the CDR3. Germline loops: CDR1 SGHTA, CDR2 FQGNSA. V lost 5 bases and J lost 10; bases outside the gene matches: 15. Written as DNA, the CDR3 is TGTGCCAGCAGCCCCTCCCCCTCACAGGGGGCAAGATCACCCCTCCACTTT. Its translation: CASSPSPSQGARSPLHF.